This entry lists 14 T cell receptor beta chains sequenced from one sample in a study of cytomegalovirus exposure and HLA in healthy donors (dated 2017 in TCRdb). Library prep was done by the immunoSEQ multiplex PCR assay. For the multiplex PCR, a mixture combining 60 forward primers for TCR Vbeta segments and 13 reverse primers for TCR Jbeta segments was used. This immuneACCESS table, as held by TCRdb, lists in-frame sequences with V and J called but not all clones. Of the missing ones, under half trace to an unresolved V gene in checked studies; the others have no known cause. Counted in this sample were approximately 150,000 clones; about 75% of them appeared once. The leading ten clones occupy 10% to 12% of the sample. Sequenced input: PBMCs. These receptors all stem from a man in his late teens or twenties in good health and CMV-seropositive.

The J gene is TRBJ1-4, the V gene TRBV12-5; 10 bases map to TRBD1. The V gene's germline CDR1 is LGHNT and CDR2 FRNRAP. V lost 0 bases, J lost 7 bases, and 20 bases stayed unmatched. The CDR3 totals 21 residues. Here the CDR3 DNA reads TGTGCTAGTGGTTTGGTACTCTACGGGACAGGGGTATCTCAAACGGGTGAAAAACTGTTTTTT. Amino acid sequence: CASGLVLYGTGVSQTGEKLFF.

The CDR3 DNA reads TGTGCCAGCTCACCGCACCGGGACAGGGTTTCGGCCGGGGAGCTGTTTTTT. Its translation is CASSPHRDRVSAGELFF. J is TRBJ2-2 and V is TRBV18; the match to TRBD1 covers 9 bases. The CDR3 runs 17 residues. V shed 3 bases, J shed 6 bases, and the junction held 11 bases outside the gene matches. CDR1 and CDR2 (germline): KGHSH, LQKENI.

The chain employs TRBV5-1 and TRBJ1-3; D is unclear. The ends were cut back, 0 bases at V and 1 base at J, with 8 bases in the middle. Germline V gene data show CDR1 as SGHRS and CDR2 as YFSETQ. This CDR3 is 15 amino acids long. The CDR3 spells CASSLGGWSGNTIYF. CDR3 DNA: TGCGCCAGCAGCTTGGGCGGGTGGTCTGGAAACACCATATATTTT.

This chain connects TRBV18 to TRBJ1-1, with D uncertain. The germline V gene has CDR1 KGHSH and CDR2 LQKENI. The V gene lost 5 bases and the J gene lost 2 bases, with 21 bases spanning the gap. The CDR3 loop spans 17 amino acids. The CDR3 nucleotides are TGTGCCAGCTCAGGGCAGCCGATTATTGATGAAAACACTGAAGCTTTCTTT. Translation gives CASSGQPIIDENTEAFF.

V is TRBV15 and J is TRBJ1-2; D remains ambiguous. Germline V gene sequence: CDR1 LNHNV, CDR2 YYDKDF (reference sequence). CDR3 size: 16 residues. Trimming removed 0 bases at V and 0 bases at J, with 11 bases between. The CDR3 DNA sequence: TGTGCCACCAGCAGAGATCCCCCCCCAGCTAACTATGGCTACACCTTC. Residues: CATSRDPPPANYGYTF.

The rearrangement links TRBV28 to TRBJ2-7; 10 bases are a match to TRBD2. The trim removed 6 bases at V and 6 bases at J, leaving 5 bases unmatched. Germline CDR1 reads MDHEN; CDR2 reads SYDVKM. This CDR3 has 13 amino acids. In DNA form, the CDR3 reads TGTGCCAGCAGGGGAGGGACTAGCGCCGAGCAGTACTTC. This gives the protein CASRGGTSAEQYF. Filled out from reference TRBV28 and TRBJ2-7, the complete variable domain reads DVKVTQSSRYLVKRTGEKVFLECVQDMDHENMFWYRQDPGLGLRLIYFSYDVKMKEKGDIPEGYSVSREKKERFSLILESASTNQTSMYLCASRGGTSAEQYFGPGTRLTVT.

This sequence joins TRBV28 and TRBJ1-4; D possibly corresponds to TRBD1 (6 bases). V was pared by 2 bases and J by 5 bases, with 9 bases between. Germline values: CDR1 MDHEN, CDR2 SYDVKM. This CDR3 region has 14 residues. CDR3 DNA: TGTGCCAGCAGTTTACAGGGGAACAATGAAAAACTGTTTTTT. Its protein is CASSLQGNNEKLFF. The full variable domain, its missing parts supplied by reference TRBV28 and TRBJ1-4, is DVKVTQSSRYLVKRTGEKVFLECVQDMDHENMFWYRQDPGLGLRLIYFSYDVKMKEKGDIPEGYSVSREKKERFSLILESASTNQTSMYLCASSLQGNNEKLFFGSGTQLSVL.

A single count supports this clone. This rearrangement joins TRBV13 to TRBJ2-7; 7 positions agree with TRBD2. From germline, CDR1 is PRHDT and CDR2 FYEKMQ (reference sequence). Trimming removed 0 bases from V and 7 bases from J; junction bases left unmatched: 12. This CDR3 has 16 amino acids. The CDR3 protein is CASSLGRLAPSREQYF. In DNA form, the CDR3 reads TGTGCCAGCAGCTTAGGTCGACTAGCACCTTCTAGGGAGCAGTACTTC.

The chain employs TRBV4-1 and TRBJ2-7; 8 bases are a match to TRBD2. Germline CDR1 and CDR2: MGHRA and YSYEKL. This CDR3 has 14 amino acids. Unmatched junction bases numbered 5, after V lost 1 base and J lost 6 bases. CDR3 coding DNA: TGCGCCAGCAGCCAAGGATTAGGACTAGCCGAGCAGTACTTC. It specifies CASSQGLGLAEQYF.

This clone came up once. V and J are TRBV2 and TRBJ1-5; D may be TRBD1 (5 bases). The CDR3 sequence is 16 residues long. CDR1 and CDR2 (germline): SNHLY, FYNNEI. Trimming took 3 bases from V and 3 from J, leaving 15 bases between them. Written as DNA, the CDR3 is TGTGCCAGCAGTGACTGGGGCGCGGACCCCAATCAGCCCCAGCATTTT. This encodes CASSDWGADPNQPQHF.

This clone was observed a handful of times. The CDR3 DNA reads as TGTGCCAGCAGCGTCGACAGGGGAACCCTCATGAACACTGAAGCTTTCTTT. This gives the protein CASSVDRGTLMNTEAFF. The chain couples TRBV13 to TRBJ1-1; 8 positions match TRBD1. In germline, CDR1 is PRHDT, CDR2 FYEKMQ (reference sequence). V shed 5 bases, J shed 0 bases, and the junction held 11 bases outside the gene matches. CDR3 size: 17 residues.

This clone was recorded only once. The V call is TRBV5-6, the J call TRBJ2-3; D gene uncertain. The ends were cut back, 2 bases at V and 0 bases at J, with 10 bases in the middle. The length of the CDR3 is 15 residues. Germline assignment: CDR1 SGHDT and CDR2 YYEEEE. The CDR3 nucleotides read TGTGCCAGCAGCTTTCGCCCCAGTAGCACAGATACGCAGTATTTT. Translating it yields CASSFRPSSTDTQYF.

The rearrangement links TRBV10-1 to TRBJ2-3, with 10 nucleotides matching TRBD2. There are 14 residues in the CDR3. Trimming cost V 4 bases and J 4 bases; bases outside gene matches: 2. Per germline, CDR1 WNHNN and CDR2 SYGVQD (reference sequence). The CDR3 DNA sequence: TGCGCCAGCAGTGCTAGCGGGAGTGCAGATACGCAGTATTTT. It specifies CASSASGSADTQYF.

The chain recombines TRBV30 with TRBJ1-5; 7 positions match TRBD1. J was trimmed by 2 bases and V by 1 base; bases with no gene match: 5. Germline CDR1 reads GTSNPN; CDR2 reads SVGIG (reference sequence). The CDR3 runs to 15 residues. CDR3 sequence reads: CAWSDWGQRNQPQHF. The CDR3 bases are TGTGCCTGGAGTGATTGGGGACAGCGCAATCAGCCCCAGCATTTT.